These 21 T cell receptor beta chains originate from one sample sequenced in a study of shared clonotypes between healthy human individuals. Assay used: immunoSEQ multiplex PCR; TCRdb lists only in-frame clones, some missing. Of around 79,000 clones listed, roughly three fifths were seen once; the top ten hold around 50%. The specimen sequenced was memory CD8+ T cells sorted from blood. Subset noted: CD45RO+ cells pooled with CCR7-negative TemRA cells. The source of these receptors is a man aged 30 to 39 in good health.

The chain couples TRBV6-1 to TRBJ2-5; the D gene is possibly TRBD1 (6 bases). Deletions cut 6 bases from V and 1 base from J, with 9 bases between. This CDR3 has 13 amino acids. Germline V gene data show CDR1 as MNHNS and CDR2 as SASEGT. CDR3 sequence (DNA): TGTGCCAGCAGCTGGGACATCCAAGAGACCCAGTACTTC. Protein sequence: CASSWDIQETQYF.

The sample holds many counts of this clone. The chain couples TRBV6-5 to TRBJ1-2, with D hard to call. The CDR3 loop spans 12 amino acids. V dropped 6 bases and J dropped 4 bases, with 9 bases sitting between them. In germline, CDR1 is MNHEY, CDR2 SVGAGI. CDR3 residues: CASRDVGYGYTF. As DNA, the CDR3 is TGTGCCAGCAGGGATGTGGGCTATGGCTACACCTTC.

CDR3 protein: CASSRRLLYQPQHF. The CDR3 DNA reads TGTGCCAGCTCAAGGAGGCTGCTCTATCAGCCCCAGCATTTT. The genes are TRBV6-5 and TRBJ1-5; D is unresolved. Trimming left V 8 bases short and J 5 bases short, with 16 bases between. This CDR3 contains 14 residues. The germline V gene has CDR1 MNHEY and CDR2 SVGAGI.

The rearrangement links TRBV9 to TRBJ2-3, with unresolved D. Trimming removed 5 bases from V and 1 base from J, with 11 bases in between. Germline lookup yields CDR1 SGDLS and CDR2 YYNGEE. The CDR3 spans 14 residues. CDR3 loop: CASSEWSGTDTQYF. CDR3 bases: TGTGCCAGCAGTGAGTGGAGTGGCACAGATACGCAGTATTTT.

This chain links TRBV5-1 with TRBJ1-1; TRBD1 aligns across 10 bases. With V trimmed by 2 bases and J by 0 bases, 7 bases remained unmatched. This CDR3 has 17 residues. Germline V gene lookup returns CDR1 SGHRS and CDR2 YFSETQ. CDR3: CASSLGQGGFLNTEAFF. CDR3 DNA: TGCGCCAGCAGCTTAGGACAGGGGGGATTTCTGAACACTGAAGCTTTCTTT.

CDR3 protein: CASSQDRGSYEQYF. CDR3 nucleotides: TGCGCCAGCAGCCAAGATAGGGGGTCCTACGAGCAGTACTTC. The genes are TRBV4-1 and TRBJ2-7; a possible D gene is TRBD1 (6 bases). Trimming cost V 0 bases and J 1 base, with 7 bases left between them. Per germline, CDR1 MGHRA and CDR2 YSYEKL. The CDR3 runs 14 residues.

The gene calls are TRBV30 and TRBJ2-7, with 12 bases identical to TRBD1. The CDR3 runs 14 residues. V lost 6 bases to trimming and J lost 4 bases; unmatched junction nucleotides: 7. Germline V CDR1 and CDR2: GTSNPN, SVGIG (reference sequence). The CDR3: CACRGTGGAYEQYF. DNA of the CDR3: TGTGCCTGTAGAGGGACAGGGGGCGCGTACGAGCAGTACTTC.

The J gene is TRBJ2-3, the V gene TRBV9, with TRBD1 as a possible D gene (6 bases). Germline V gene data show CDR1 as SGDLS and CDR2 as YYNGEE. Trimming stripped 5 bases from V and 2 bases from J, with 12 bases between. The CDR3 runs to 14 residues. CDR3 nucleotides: TGTGCCAGCAGTAGGGACAACCCCACAGATACGCAGTATTTT. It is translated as CASSRDNPTDTQYF. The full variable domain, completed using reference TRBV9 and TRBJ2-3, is DSGVTQTPKHLITATGQRVTLRCSPRSGDLSVYWYQQSLDQGLQFLIQYYNGEERAKGNILERFSAQQFPDLHSELNLSSLELGDSALYFCASSRDNPTDTQYFGPGTRLTVL.

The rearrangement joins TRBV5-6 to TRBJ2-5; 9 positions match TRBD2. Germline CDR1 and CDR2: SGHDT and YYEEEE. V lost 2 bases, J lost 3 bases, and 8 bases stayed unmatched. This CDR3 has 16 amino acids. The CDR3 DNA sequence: TGTGCCAGCAGCTTAAATAGCGGGAGCCTGGAAGAGACCCAGTACTTC. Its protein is CASSLNSGSLEETQYF.

CDR3 amino acids: CASSSIRDLHDKFF. The CDR3 DNA sequence: TGTGCCAGCAGCTCCATCCGCGACCTGCATGATAAGTTCTTC. J is TRBJ2-1 and V is TRBV11-2; no definite D call. The CDR3 consists of 14 residues. Germline V gene lookup returns CDR1 SGHAT and CDR2 FQNNGV. V was clipped by 4 bases and J by 14 bases, with 21 bases between them.

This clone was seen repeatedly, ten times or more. CDR3 DNA: TGTGCCTGGGACAGAGATTCCTACGAGCAGTACTTC. Residues: CAWDRDSYEQYF. This chain connects TRBV30 to TRBJ2-7; D is possibly TRBD1 (5 bases). Germline V gives CDR1 GTSNPN, CDR2 SVGIG (reference sequence). V was clipped by 5 bases and J by 1 base, with 9 bases between them. The CDR3 totals 12 residues.

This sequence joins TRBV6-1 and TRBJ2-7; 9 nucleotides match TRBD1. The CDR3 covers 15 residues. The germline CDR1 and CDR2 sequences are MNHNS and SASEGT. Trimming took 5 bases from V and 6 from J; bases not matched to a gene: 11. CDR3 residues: CASSRGTGSSFEQYF. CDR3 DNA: TGTGCCAGCAGTAGGGGGACAGGGTCGTCGTTCGAGCAGTACTTC.

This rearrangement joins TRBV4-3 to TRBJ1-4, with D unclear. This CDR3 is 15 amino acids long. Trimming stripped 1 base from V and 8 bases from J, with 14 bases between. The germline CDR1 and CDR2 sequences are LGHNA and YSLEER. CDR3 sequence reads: CASSQAVGGSEKLFF. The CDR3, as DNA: TGCGCCAGCAGCCAAGCAGTAGGAGGGAGCGAAAAACTGTTTTTT.

CDR3 protein: CASSEWGGLDEQYF. As DNA, the CDR3 is TGTGCCAGCAGTGAATGGGGGGGTTTGGACGAGCAGTACTTC. The V gene is TRBV6-1, the J gene TRBJ2-7; 7 bases match TRBD2. The CDR3 loop spans 14 amino acids. Trimming at V came to 2 bases and at J to 5 bases, leaving 6 bases not matched to a gene. Germline CDR1 and CDR2: MNHNS and SASEGT.

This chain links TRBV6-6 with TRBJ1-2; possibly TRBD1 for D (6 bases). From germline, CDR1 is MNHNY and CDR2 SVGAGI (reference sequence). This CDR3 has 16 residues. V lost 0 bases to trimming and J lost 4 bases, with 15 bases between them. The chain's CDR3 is CASSYSLQGPGYGYTF. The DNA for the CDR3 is TGTGCCAGCAGTTACTCGCTGCAGGGGCCAGGCTATGGCTACACCTTC.

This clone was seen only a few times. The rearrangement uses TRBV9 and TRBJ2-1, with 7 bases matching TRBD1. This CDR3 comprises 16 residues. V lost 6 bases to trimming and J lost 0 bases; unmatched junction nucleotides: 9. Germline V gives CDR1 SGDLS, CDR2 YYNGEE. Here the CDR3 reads CASTPRQGSSYNEQFF. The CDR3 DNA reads TGTGCCAGCACCCCCAGACAGGGCAGCTCCTACAATGAGCAGTTCTTC.

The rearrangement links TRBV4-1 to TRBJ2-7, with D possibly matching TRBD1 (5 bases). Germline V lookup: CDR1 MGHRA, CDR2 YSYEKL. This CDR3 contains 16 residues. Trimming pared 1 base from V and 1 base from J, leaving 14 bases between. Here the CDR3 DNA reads TGCGCCAGCAGCCAAGTAGGTCAGGGAAGATCCTACGAGCAGTACTTC. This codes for CASSQVGQGRSYEQYF.

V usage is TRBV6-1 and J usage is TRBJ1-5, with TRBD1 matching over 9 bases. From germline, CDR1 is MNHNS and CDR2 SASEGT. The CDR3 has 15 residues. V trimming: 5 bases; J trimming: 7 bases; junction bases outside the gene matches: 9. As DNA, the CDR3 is TGTGCCAGCAGTTCCGGACAGGGGTTGAACCAGCCCCAGCATTTT. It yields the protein CASSSGQGLNQPQHF.

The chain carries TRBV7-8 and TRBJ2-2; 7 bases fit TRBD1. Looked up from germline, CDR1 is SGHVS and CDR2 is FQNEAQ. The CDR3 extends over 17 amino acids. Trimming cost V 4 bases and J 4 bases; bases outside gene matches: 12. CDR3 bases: TGTGCCAGCAGCTCCAACAGGGGTTTGGGGCTCACCGGGGAGCTGTTTTTT. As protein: CASSSNRGLGLTGELFF.

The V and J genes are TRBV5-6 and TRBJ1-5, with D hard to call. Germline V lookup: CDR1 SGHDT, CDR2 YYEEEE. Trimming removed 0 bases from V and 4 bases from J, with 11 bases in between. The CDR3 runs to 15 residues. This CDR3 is CASSLGAAYNQPQHF. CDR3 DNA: TGTGCCAGCAGCTTGGGAGCCGCGTATAATCAGCCCCAGCATTTT.

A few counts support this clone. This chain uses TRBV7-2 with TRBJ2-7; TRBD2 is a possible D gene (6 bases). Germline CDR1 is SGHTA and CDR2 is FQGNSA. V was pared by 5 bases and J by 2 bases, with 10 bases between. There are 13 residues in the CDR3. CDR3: CASSRPGAYEQYF. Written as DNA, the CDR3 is TGTGCCAGCAGCAGGCCGGGGGCCTACGAGCAGTACTTC.